A single sample is the source of the 26 T cell receptor beta chains below, sequenced in a study of response to subunit inactivated influenza vaccine. TCRdb fed the RT-PCR reads into MiXCR, producing one record per CDR3 protein. Among 500,000 to 650,000 distinct CDR3 sequences, 7.6% were seen once, and the ten largest hold 13%. Here the sequenced sample was PBMCs from blood, taken around 25 months after vaccination. These receptors came from a man aged 45-69 years who received an inactivated influenza vaccine.

This clonotype has just a few counts. The rearrangement joins TRBV20-1 to TRBJ2-1; D remains ambiguous. V was clipped by 0 bases and J by 5 bases, with 14 bases between them. This CDR3 spans 15 amino acids. Germline V gene sequence: CDR1 DFQATT, CDR2 SNEGSKA (reference sequence). DNA for the CDR3: TGCAGTGCTAGAGATTTGCGTAAATTTCACAATGAGCAGTTCTTC. As protein: CSARDLRKFHNEQFF.

The chain employs TRBV7-9 and TRBJ2-2; no reliable D call. The V gene lost 2 bases and the J gene lost 5 bases, with 12 bases spanning the gap. Germline loops: CDR1 SEHNR, CDR2 FQNEAQ (reference sequence). This CDR3 contains 15 residues. The CDR3 nucleotides are TGTGCCAGCAGCTTAACGCCCGTCGTGACCGGGGAGCTGTTTTTT. The encoded protein is CASSLTPVVTGELFF.

The CDR3 DNA reads as TGCAGTGCTAGAAGTCTAGCGGGAGGGCCTACGCAGTATTTT. Its translation is CSARSLAGGPTQYF. The V gene is TRBV20-1, the J gene TRBJ2-3, with TRBD2 matching over 12 bases. This CDR3 region has 14 residues. The V segment lost 2 bases and the J segment 8 bases; nucleotides outside the gene matches: 5. Germline V gene data show CDR1 as DFQATT and CDR2 as SNEGSKA (reference sequence).

This clonotype appeared many times. The V and J genes are TRBV20-1 and TRBJ2-1, with D perhaps being TRBD1 or TRBD2 (5 bases each). Germline lookup yields CDR1 DFQATT and CDR2 SNEGSKA (reference sequence). Trimming took off 0 bases at V and 9 bases at J, with 12 bases between the two ends. CDR3 length: 13 residues. As DNA, the CDR3 is TGCAGTGCTAGAGATCCACGGGACGGTGAGCAGTTCTTC. Translated, it gives CSARDPRDGEQFF.

The rearrangement uses TRBV6-2 or TRBV6-3 and TRBJ2-7, with D perhaps given as TRBD1 or TRBD2 (5 bases each). The V end lost 2 bases, the J end lost 4 bases, and 9 bases lay between the germline ends. This CDR3 spans 13 amino acids. Germline lookup yields CDR1 MNHEY and CDR2 SVGEGT. CDR3 amino acids: CASSYGGVYEQYF. DNA for the CDR3: TGTGCCAGCAGTTACGGGGGAGTGTACGAGCAGTACTTC.

This clonotype has only a few counts. The chain joins TRBV6-1 to TRBJ2-7; the match to TRBD1 covers 7 bases. The trim removed 6 bases at V and 4 bases at J, leaving 6 bases unmatched. CDR3 length equals 13 residues. CDR1 is MNHNS and CDR2 is SASEGT in the germline V gene. The CDR3 sequence is CASRTGVGYEQYF. The CDR3 DNA follows: TGTGCCAGCAGAACAGGGGTCGGTTACGAGCAGTACTTC.

This clonotype was observed a few times. The chain employs TRBV7-2 and TRBJ2-3; 7 bases agree with TRBD2. The CDR3 covers 15 residues. The V and J ends lost 6 bases and 0 bases, in that order; junction bases with no gene match: 6. Germline loops: CDR1 SGHTA, CDR2 FQGNSA. In DNA form, the CDR3 reads TGTGCCAGCAGGACCCAAGCGGGAAGCACAGATACGCAGTATTTT. This codes for CASRTQAGSTDTQYF.

The chain joins TRBV6-5 to TRBJ2-5, with D perhaps matching TRBD2 (6 bases). CDR3 length: 11 amino acids. In germline, CDR1 is MNHEY, CDR2 SVGAGI. The V and J ends lost 10 bases and 9 bases respectively, with 15 bases between them. This CDR3 is CATSAGGPQYF. CDR3 coding DNA: TGTGCCACCTCGGCCGGGGGACCCCAGTACTTC.

Ten or more counts support this clonotype. V gene TRBV7-2 combines with J gene TRBJ2-5; 11 bases map to TRBD1. This CDR3 has 15 amino acids. The V gene end was trimmed by 6 bases and the J gene end by 5 bases; junction bases not matched to a gene: 8. Germline V gene lookup returns CDR1 SGHTA and CDR2 FQGNSA. The CDR3 spells CASREGQGAFETQYF. The CDR3 DNA reads as TGTGCCAGCAGGGAAGGACAGGGGGCTTTTGAGACCCAGTACTTC.

About this clonotype: A read error is possible here, since a much larger clone lies one base away. The chain links TRBV10-3 to TRBJ2-7, with D possibly matching TRBD1 (6 bases). V gave up 10 bases and J gave up 0 bases, with 16 bases separating them. CDR3 length: 14 amino acids. CDR1 and CDR2 (germline): ENHRY, SYGVKD. CDR3 amino acids: CATTAGELSYEQYF. The CDR3 DNA sequence: TGTGCCACCACGGCAGGGGAACTCTCCTACGAGCAGTACTTC.

Only a few counts were recorded for this clonotype. The chain carries TRBV12-3 or TRBV12-4 and TRBJ2-7; 10 bases match TRBD1. The CDR3 sequence is 16 residues long. Losses at the gene ends were 5 bases for V and 4 bases for J; bases not matched to a gene: 11. CDR3 sequence: CASSPPPGTGDYEQYF. CDR3 DNA: TGTGCCAGCAGTCCTCCACCTGGGACAGGGGATTACGAGCAGTACTTC.

This clonotype was seen ten or more times. J is TRBJ1-1 and V is TRBV7-9, with D hard to call. Trimming stripped 2 bases from V and 8 bases from J, with 12 bases between. The CDR3 is made up of 13 amino acids. Germline CDR1 and CDR2: SEHNR and FQNEAQ (reference sequence). CDR3 DNA sequence: TGTGCCAGCAGCTTAAATGCCGGGAAAGAAGCTTTCTTT. Protein: CASSLNAGKEAFF.

This clonotype was counted many times. The V and J genes are TRBV6-1 and TRBJ2-2, with a possible D match to TRBD2 (6 bases). CDR1 MNHNS and CDR2 SASEGT come from the germline V gene. Trimming removed 5 bases from V and 4 bases from J, with 17 bases in between. The CDR3 sequence is 16 residues long. CDR3 in DNA: TGTGCCAGCAGTAGGGGAGCCGGGAGCGGCACCGGGGAGCTGTTTTTT. It codes for CASSRGAGSGTGELFF.

The chain is built from TRBV5-1 and TRBJ2-7; possibly TRBD2 for D (6 bases). This CDR3 contains 13 residues. Germline values: CDR1 SGHRS, CDR2 YFSETQ. V shed 0 bases and J shed 6 bases, with 10 bases lying between them. The CDR3 DNA reads as TGCGCCAGCAGCTTGGATGGGGGACTCGAGCAGTACTTC. Protein: CASSLDGGLEQYF.

This clonotype was counted between two and nine times. The chain carries TRBV20-1 and TRBJ2-1, with D perhaps TRBD1 (7 bases). Germline V gives CDR1 DFQATT, CDR2 SNEGSKA (reference sequence). Deletions cut 0 bases from V and 1 base from J, with 13 bases between. This CDR3 comprises 16 residues. In DNA form, the CDR3 reads TGCAGTGCTAGAGATCTGGAGGGGGCGTCCTACAATGAGCAGTTCTTC. It codes for CSARDLEGASYNEQFF.

The V and J genes are TRBV6-4 and TRBJ2-1, with a tentative D call TRBD2 (7 bases). Looked up from germline, CDR1 is MRHNA and CDR2 is SNTAGT. The CDR3 has 16 residues. The V gene lost 4 bases and the J gene lost 0 bases, with 13 bases spanning the gap. The CDR3 reads CASSAVGGLSYNEQFF. CDR3 coding DNA: TGTGCCAGCAGTGCGGTGGGGGGGCTCTCCTACAATGAGCAGTTCTTC.

This clonotype appeared many times. The chain employs TRBV3-1 and TRBJ2-1; 9 bases fit TRBD2. Trimming cost V 3 bases and J 8 bases; bases outside gene matches: 11. CDR1 and CDR2 from the germline V gene are LGHDT and YNNKEL (reference sequence). The length of the CDR3 is 16 residues. In DNA form, the CDR3 reads TGTGCCAGCAGCCACCTTCTTGCGGGAGGGGTAGATGAGCAGTTCTTC. Amino acids: CASSHLLAGGVDEQFF.

CDR3 region: CAGGSGVWNEQFF. DNA of the CDR3: TGTGCCGGGGGTAGCGGGGTCTGGAATGAGCAGTTCTTC. The chain links TRBV12-3 or TRBV12-4 to TRBJ2-1; 8 positions agree with TRBD2. With 11 bases clipped from V and 7 bases from J, the junction kept 10 bases outside the gene matches. The CDR3 spans 13 residues.

This clonotype was picked up many times. The chain employs TRBV11-2 and TRBJ2-7, with D possibly called TRBD1 or TRBD2 (5 bases each). The CDR3 is made up of 15 amino acids. Per the germline V gene, CDR1 is SGHAT and CDR2 is FQNNGV. Trimming left V 5 bases short and J 6 bases short, with 20 bases between. CDR3 bases: TGTGCCAGCAGCCCAAGAGATCGGTCAGGGAGCGAGCAGTACTTC. It encodes CASSPRDRSGSEQYF.

This clonotype appeared a few times. This chain connects TRBV2 to TRBJ2-7; TRBD1 matches at 7 bases. Germline loops: CDR1 SNHLY, CDR2 FYNNEI. J lost 3 bases, V lost 7 bases, and 12 bases had no gene match. The CDR3 contains 15 residues. The CDR3, as DNA: TGTGCCAGCACCAGAAGGGACAGCGCTTACTACGAGCAGTACTTC. It codes for CASTRRDSAYYEQYF.

This clonotype has a count of ten or more. The V gene is TRBV30, the J gene TRBJ2-7; possible D gene TRBD1, 6 bases. The CDR3 spans 11 residues. Germline CDR1 reads GTSNPN; CDR2 reads SVGIG (reference sequence). V was trimmed by 6 bases and J by 7 bases, leaving 13 bases between them. CDR3 loop: CACSRGWEQYF. CDR3 sequence (DNA): TGTGCCTGTTCCAGGGGCTGGGAGCAGTACTTC.

In its sample, this clonotype was seen many times. The junction departs from the called germline gene at one end, perhaps through a read error. The V gene is TRBV5-1, the J gene TRBJ2-1; D remains unclear. Germline lookup yields CDR1 SGHRS and CDR2 YFSETQ. The CDR3 contains 12 residues. CDR3 sequence (DNA): TGTGCCAGCAGCTTAGTCTACAATGAGCAGTTCTTC. Its protein is CASSLVYNEQFF. The whole variable domain, filled in from reference TRBV5-1 and TRBJ2-1, reads KAGVTQTPRYLIKTRGQQVTLSCSPISGHRSVSWYQQTPGQGLQFLFEYFSETQRNKGNFPGRFSGRQFSNSRSEMNVSTLELGDSALYLCASSLVYNEQFFGPGTRLTVL.

The chain joins TRBV5-1 to TRBJ2-3; D ambiguous. The CDR3 consists of 14 residues. V was shortened by 0 bases and J by 2 bases, with 7 bases between the two germline ends. Germline values: CDR1 SGHRS, CDR2 YFSETQ. CDR3 nucleotides: TGCGCCAGCAGCTTGGTGTCTCCCACAGATACGCAGTATTTT. Its translation is CASSLVSPTDTQYF.

This clonotype was detected only a few times. The chain links TRBV20-1 to TRBJ2-5; no definite D call. V was shortened by 6 bases and J by 1 base, with 12 bases between the two germline ends. In germline, CDR1 is DFQATT, CDR2 SNEGSKA (reference sequence). The CDR3 length is 13 residues. The CDR3 loop reads CSAPRWAQETQYF. For the CDR3, the DNA is TGCAGTGCCCCCAGGTGGGCCCAAGAGACCCAGTACTTC.

The V gene is TRBV2, the J gene TRBJ2-3; 14 nucleotides match TRBD2. Germline CDR1 is SNHLY and CDR2 is FYNNEI. Trimming removed 5 bases from V and 6 bases from J; junction bases left unmatched: 7. The CDR3 sequence is 16 residues long. DNA of the CDR3: TGTGCCAGCAGTCGACTGACTAGCGGGGGGGCGGATACGCAGTATTTT. It specifies CASSRLTSGGADTQYF.

The table lists this clonotype with a few counts. The chain carries TRBV11-2 and TRBJ2-3; D possibly corresponds to TRBD2 (5 bases). The CDR3 loop spans 13 amino acids. Per germline, CDR1 SGHAT and CDR2 FQNNGV. The V end lost 2 bases, the J end lost 7 bases, and 10 bases lay between the germline ends. The CDR3 DNA is TGTGCCAGCAGCTTAATTTCGGGGAATACGCAGTATTTT. Its protein is CASSLISGNTQYF.